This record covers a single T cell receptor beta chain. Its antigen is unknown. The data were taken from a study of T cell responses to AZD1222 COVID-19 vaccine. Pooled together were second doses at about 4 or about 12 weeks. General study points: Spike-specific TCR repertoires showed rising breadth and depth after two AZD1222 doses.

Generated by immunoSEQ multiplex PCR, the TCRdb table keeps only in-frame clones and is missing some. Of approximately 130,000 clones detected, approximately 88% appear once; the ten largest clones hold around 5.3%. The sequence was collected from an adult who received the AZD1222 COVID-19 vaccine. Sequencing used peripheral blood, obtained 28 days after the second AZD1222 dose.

CDR3 in amino acids: CASSLIASGTTDTQYF. In nucleotides, the CDR3 is TGTGCCAGCAGCTTAATCGCTAGCGGGACAACAGATACGCAGTATTTT. V is TRBV7-2 and J is TRBJ2-3; 9 bases are a match to TRBD2. Trimming took 2 bases from V and 3 from J; bases not matched to a gene: 6. CDR3 length: 16 amino acids. CDR1 is SGHTA and CDR2 is FQGNSA in the germline V gene.